What follows are 32 T cell receptor beta chains derived from one specimen sequenced in a study of T cells in Graves' hyperthyroidism and ophthalmopathy. RNA transcripts gave rise to amplified TCR beta CDR3 regions. Researchers ran a first-round RT-PCR on the TCR CDR3 using the HTBI primer set. MiXCR was run by TCRdb on the multiplex PCR reads, yielding one entry per CDR3 protein. The table lists 300,000 to 450,000 distinct CDR3 sequences, approximately 13% of them singletons, with roughly 20% in the top ten. Material for sequencing was blood. The receptor set was obtained from a young man with Graves' hyperthyroidism that later progressed to Graves' ophthalmopathy.

This clonotype came up a few times. The chain combines TRBV6-2 or TRBV6-3 with TRBJ2-3; 10 bases fit TRBD2. CDR3 size: 19 residues. The V and J ends lost 3 bases and 1 base, in that order; junction bases with no gene match: 13. CDR1 is MNHEY, CDR2 SVGEGT, per germline. CDR3 nucleotides: TGTGCCAGCAGTTATCCCCGGATAAGGCTAGCGGGGGGCACAGATACGCAGTATTTT. Translation: CASSYPRIRLAGGTDTQYF.

The rearrangement joins TRBV6-1 to TRBJ1-2; possible D gene TRBD1, 5 bases. Trimming pared 6 bases from V and 5 bases from J, leaving 13 bases between. CDR3 length: 13 residues. Germline V CDR1 and CDR2: MNHNS, SASEGT. The CDR3 nucleotides are TGTGCCAGCAGCACCGGTTGGGGGTATGGCTACACCTTC. Residues: CASSTGWGYGYTF.

This clonotype was seen ten or more times. The chain joins TRBV5-1 to TRBJ2-7; 8 positions agree with TRBD1. This CDR3 region has 15 residues. J was trimmed by 3 bases and V by 0 bases; bases with no gene match: 5. Germline CDR1 and CDR2: SGHRS and YFSETQ. The CDR3 region is CASSLDGQGFYEQYF. Written as DNA, the CDR3 is TGCGCCAGCAGCTTGGACGGACAGGGTTTCTACGAGCAGTACTTC.

There are many counts of this clonotype. J is TRBJ1-4 and V is TRBV18; possibly TRBD1 for D (5 bases). Germline V gives CDR1 KGHSH, CDR2 LQKENI. V was cut by 5 bases and J by 8 bases, with 12 bases left in between. The CDR3 runs to 13 residues. CDR3 DNA: TGTGCCAGCTCAGCAGGGAGATACGAAAAACTGTTTTTT. Amino acid sequence: CASSAGRYEKLFF.

In its sample, this clonotype was seen a few times. V and J are TRBV5-5 and TRBJ1-2; 7 bases agree with TRBD1. Per the germline V gene, CDR1 is SGHKS and CDR2 is YYEKEE (reference sequence). Trimming removed 3 bases from V and 4 bases from J; junction bases left unmatched: 12. The CDR3 covers 16 residues. CDR3 residues: CASSSTTGERAYGYTF. In nucleotides, the CDR3 is TGTGCCAGCAGCTCAACCACAGGGGAGAGAGCCTATGGCTACACCTTC. Full variable domain (missing parts from reference TRBV5-5 and TRBJ1-2): DAGVTQSPTHLIKTRGQQVTLRCSPISGHKSVSWYQQVLGQGPQFIFQYYEKEERGRGNFPDRFSARQFPNYSSELNVNALLLGDSALYLCASSSTTGERAYGYTFGSGTRLTVV.

This clonotype was counted only a few times. The V and J genes are TRBV18 and TRBJ2-2, with 7 bases lining up with TRBD1. V shed 0 bases, J shed 3 bases, and the junction held 4 bases outside the gene matches. From germline, CDR1 is KGHSH and CDR2 LQKENI. The length of the CDR3 is 16 residues. The CDR3 region is CASSPPRQGDTGELFF. The CDR3 DNA is TGTGCCAGCTCACCACCGAGGCAGGGGGACACCGGGGAGCTGTTTTTT.

This clonotype was seen once. V and J are TRBV9 and TRBJ2-3; a weak D match, TRBD2 (6 bases). V was shortened by 0 bases and J by 2 bases, with 13 bases between the two germline ends. Germline loops: CDR1 SGDLS, CDR2 YYNGEE. The CDR3 covers 16 residues. DNA of the CDR3: TGTGCCAGCAGCGTAGAAACCCGGGGGACCACAGATACGCAGTATTTT. It is translated as CASSVETRGTTDTQYF. Full variable domain (outside the CDR3, taken from reference TRBV9 and TRBJ2-3): DSGVTQTPKHLITATGQRVTLRCSPRSGDLSVYWYQQSLDQGLQFLIQYYNGEERAKGNILERFSAQQFPDLHSELNLSSLELGDSALYFCASSVETRGTTDTQYFGPGTRLTVL.

This clonotype was recorded a few times. This chain joins TRBV6-5 and TRBJ1-1; D unclear. Germline-derived CDR1 and CDR2 are MNHEY and SVGAGI. This CDR3 comprises 13 residues. V lost 3 bases to trimming and J lost 2 bases, with 7 bases between them. The CDR3 DNA sequence: TGTGCCAGCAGTTATGTCGCTAACACTGAAGCTTTCTTT. Protein product: CASSYVANTEAFF.

The chain carries TRBV20-1 and TRBJ2-3, with 11 bases fitting TRBD2. CDR3 size: 17 residues. Losses at the gene ends were 0 bases for V and 4 bases for J; bases not matched to a gene: 9. Germline CDR1 is DFQATT and CDR2 is SNEGSKA (reference sequence). The CDR3, as DNA: TGCAGTGCTAGAGATCGATTAGCGGGGGGGTTTGCAGATACGCAGTATTTT. Translated: CSARDRLAGGFADTQYF.

The CDR3 nucleotides read TGCAGTGCTCCTACCTTACAACAGGGGAATGAGCAGTTCTTC. Residues: CSAPTLQQGNEQFF. This chain uses TRBV20-1 with TRBJ2-1; TRBD1 aligns across 7 bases. CDR3 size: 14 residues. The germline V gene encodes CDR1 DFQATT and CDR2 SNEGSKA (reference sequence). V was pared by 5 bases and J by 7 bases, with 11 bases of the junction left unmatched.

This clonotype has a handful of counts. The chain employs TRBV12-3 or TRBV12-4 and TRBJ2-7, with D unresolved. V was pared by 1 base and J by 5 bases, with 9 bases between. The CDR3 runs to 13 residues. Written as DNA, the CDR3 is TGTGCCAGCAGTTTAGGAGGTCCCCACGAGCAGTACTTC. Translation gives CASSLGGPHEQYF.

This clonotype was seen more than once but under ten times. This chain uses TRBV30 with TRBJ1-1; D remains ambiguous. The germline V gene encodes CDR1 GTSNPN and CDR2 SVGIG (reference sequence). Trimming pared 4 bases from V and 0 bases from J, leaving 18 bases between. The CDR3 has 16 residues. The CDR3 DNA reads TGTGCCTGGACGGCGGGAGGATCATTCATGAACACTGAAGCTTTCTTT. Its protein is CAWTAGGSFMNTEAFF.

The CDR3 loop is CASGLILHEQYF. The CDR3 nucleotides read TGTGCCAGCGGACTAATTCTCCACGAGCAGTACTTC. The V and J genes are TRBV28 and TRBJ2-7; D perhaps matches TRBD2 (6 bases). This CDR3 has 12 amino acids. V shed 8 bases and J shed 5 bases, with 13 bases lying between them. Germline V gene sequence: CDR1 MDHEN, CDR2 SYDVKM.

There are many counts of this clonotype. The chain couples TRBV30 to TRBJ2-7; D is perhaps TRBD1 or TRBD2 (5 bases each). The CDR3 totals 14 residues. Germline CDR1 is GTSNPN and CDR2 is SVGIG (reference sequence). Between the trimmed V and J ends, which lost 3 bases and 2 bases, there was a span of 14 bases. The CDR3 coding sequence is TGTGCCTGGAGAGGCCGGAGAGGGGCCTACGAGCAGTACTTC. It is translated as CAWRGRRGAYEQYF. Looking up the rest from reference TRBV30 and TRBJ2-7 gives the full variable domain: SQTIHQWPATLVQPVGSPLSLECTVEGTSNPNLYWYRQAAGRGLQLLFYSVGIGQISSEVPQNLSASRPQDRQFILSSKKLLLSDSGFYLCAWRGRRGAYEQYFGPGTRLTVT.

This clonotype was seen repeatedly, ten times or more. V is TRBV20-1 and J is TRBJ1-2; 7 bases are shared with TRBD1. V lost 2 bases to trimming and J lost 4 bases; unmatched junction nucleotides: 10. Germline V gene sequence: CDR1 DFQATT, CDR2 SNEGSKA (reference sequence). The CDR3 consists of 15 residues. Here the CDR3 reads CSARTATGSIYGYTF. The CDR3 coding sequence is TGCAGTGCTAGAACCGCGACAGGGTCGATCTATGGCTACACCTTC.

This clonotype was recorded many times. The V gene is TRBV20-1, the J gene TRBJ2-3; 7 bases fit TRBD1. The CDR3 totals 14 residues. Germline CDR1 reads DFQATT; CDR2 reads SNEGSKA (reference sequence). V lost 3 bases to trimming and J lost 2 bases; unmatched junction nucleotides: 5. The CDR3 sequence is CSAREDRLTDTQYF. CDR3 sequence (DNA): TGCAGTGCTAGGGAGGACAGGCTCACAGATACGCAGTATTTT.

V is TRBV27 and J is TRBJ2-6; a weak D match, TRBD2 (5 bases). Trimming pared 4 bases from V and 2 bases from J, leaving 15 bases between. CDR3 size: 17 residues. Germline CDR1 MNHEY, CDR2 SMNVEV (reference sequence). The CDR3 spells CASSSLPLRAGANVLTF. DNA for the CDR3: TGTGCCAGCAGTTCACTACCCCTGAGGGCTGGGGCCAACGTCCTGACTTTC.

This clonotype was seen a few times. The chain employs TRBV4-1 and TRBJ2-5; the D call may be TRBD1 or TRBD2 (5 bases each). This CDR3 spans 15 amino acids. The ends were cut back, 2 bases at V and 1 base at J, with 11 bases in the middle. The germline gives CDR1 MGHRA, CDR2 YSYEKL. The CDR3 DNA reads TGCGCCAGCAGCCAAATCGATGGGGGCCAAGAGACCCAGTACTTC. Its translation is CASSQIDGGQETQYF.

In its sample, this clonotype was seen many times. This chain joins TRBV28 and TRBJ2-7; no reliable D call. The germline V gene encodes CDR1 MDHEN and CDR2 SYDVKM. Deletions cut 3 bases from V and 2 bases from J, with 11 bases between. This CDR3 is 14 amino acids long. CDR3 nucleotides: TGTGCCAGCAGTTTTAGAGGACCCACCTACGAGCAGTACTTC. Protein: CASSFRGPTYEQYF. Supplemented by reference TRBV28 and TRBJ2-7, the full variable domain reads DVKVTQSSRYLVKRTGEKVFLECVQDMDHENMFWYRQDPGLGLRLIYFSYDVKMKEKGDIPEGYSVSREKKERFSLILESASTNQTSMYLCASSFRGPTYEQYFGPGTRLTVT.

There are many counts of this clonotype. The J gene is TRBJ2-7, the V gene TRBV28; D may be TRBD2 (5 bases). The CDR3 is made up of 11 amino acids. Per the germline V gene, CDR1 is MDHEN and CDR2 is SYDVKM. V lost 2 bases and J 12 bases, leaving 11 bases between the germline ends. CDR3 in DNA: TGTGCCAGCAGTTTAAAGCAGAGGGTGTACTTC. This gives the protein CASSLKQRVYF.

This clonotype was counted ten times or more. The J gene is TRBJ2-7, the V gene TRBV5-1, with 8 bases that match TRBD1. In germline, CDR1 is SGHRS, CDR2 YFSETQ. The trim removed 3 bases at V and 1 base at J, leaving 3 bases unmatched. The CDR3 length is 14 residues. CDR3 sequence reads: CASSSWTGSYEQYF. The CDR3 DNA reads TGCGCCAGCAGCTCCTGGACAGGGTCCTACGAGCAGTACTTC.

This clonotype was picked up a small number of times. The chain links TRBV30 to TRBJ2-4; D may be TRBD2 (6 bases). The CDR3 consists of 13 residues. Trimming took 2 bases from V and 7 from J, leaving 12 bases between them. Looked up from germline, CDR1 is GTSNPN and CDR2 is SVGIG (reference sequence). CDR3 DNA: TGTGCCTGGAGTTTGGATGGGGGGAACATTCAGTACTTC. Protein sequence: CAWSLDGGNIQYF. Variable domain in full (rest from reference TRBV30 and TRBJ2-4): SQTIHQWPATLVQPVGSPLSLECTVEGTSNPNLYWYRQAAGRGLQLLFYSVGIGQISSEVPQNLSASRPQDRQFILSSKKLLLSDSGFYLCAWSLDGGNIQYFGAGTRLSVL.

This clonotype was detected many times. This chain links TRBV27 with TRBJ2-3; 7 bases match TRBD1. V gave up 0 bases and J gave up 5 bases; unmatched junction bases: 5. CDR3 size: 15 residues. Germline V lookup: CDR1 MNHEY, CDR2 SMNVEV (reference sequence). The CDR3: CASSLSSTGVDTQYF. In nucleotides, the CDR3 is TGTGCCAGCAGTTTATCTTCAACAGGGGTAGATACGCAGTATTTT.

Ten or more counts support this clonotype. This chain uses TRBV7-2 with TRBJ2-1; tentative D call: TRBD2 (7 bases). V gave up 5 bases and J gave up 5 bases, with 22 bases separating them. CDR3 length equals 17 residues. CDR1 SGHTA and CDR2 FQGNSA come from the germline V gene. CDR3 coding DNA: TGTGCCAGCAGCCACCCGAGGCGGCGGGGGCCTAACAATGAGCAGTTCTTC. Translated, it gives CASSHPRRRGPNNEQFF. Full variable domain (remainder filled in from reference TRBV7-2 and TRBJ2-1): GAGVSQSPSNKVTEKGKDVELRCDPISGHTALYWYRQSLGQGLEFLIYFQGNSAPDKSGLPSDRFSAERTGGSVSTLTIQRTQQEDSAVYLCASSHPRRRGPNNEQFFGPGTRLTVL.

This CDR3 reads CAWSATGQVLRGYTF. DNA for the CDR3: TGTGCCTGGAGTGCAACGGGGCAGGTCTTGCGGGGCTACACCTTC. The chain recombines TRBV30 with TRBJ1-2; weak D call: TRBD1 (5 bases). V lost 1 base to trimming and J lost 8 bases, with 20 bases between them. The CDR3 contains 15 residues. Germline CDR1 and CDR2: GTSNPN and SVGIG (reference sequence).

The chain recombines TRBV27 with TRBJ2-7; TRBD2 aligns across 15 bases. The CDR3 loop spans 16 amino acids. Germline CDR1 MNHEY, CDR2 SMNVEV (reference sequence). V was clipped by 5 bases and J by 4 bases; unmatched bases: 6. CDR3 protein: CASSPGLAGGGYEQYF. The CDR3 DNA sequence: TGTGCCAGCAGTCCCGGACTAGCGGGGGGGGGATACGAGCAGTACTTC.

To note about this clonotype: A much bigger clone sits one base away, suggesting this may be a read error. This rearrangement joins TRBV7-2 to TRBJ2-1, with TRBD2 matching 8 bases. Germline trimming cut 5 bases from V and 9 bases from J; bases unmatched to any gene: 9. The CDR3 is 14 amino acids. Germline CDR1 SGHTA, CDR2 FQGNSA. The CDR3 coding sequence is TGTGCCAGCAGCCAAGAAAGGAGCGGGGGTGAGCAGTTCTTC. As protein: CASSQERSGGEQFF.

At least ten counts were recorded for this clonotype. J is TRBJ2-7 and V is TRBV12-5; D remains unclear. Germline CDR1 is LGHNT and CDR2 is FRNRAP. The V end was cut by 3 bases, the J end by 1 base, with 10 bases between. The CDR3 extends over 14 amino acids. The CDR3 is CASGLSARSYEQYF. CDR3 coding DNA: TGTGCTAGTGGTTTATCGGCCAGATCCTACGAGCAGTACTTC.

The J gene is TRBJ2-7, the V gene TRBV20-1; D ambiguous. Trimming pared 3 bases from V and 1 base from J, leaving 16 bases between. This CDR3 comprises 15 residues. The germline V gene has CDR1 DFQATT and CDR2 SNEGSKA (reference sequence). CDR3 protein: CSASNRHGGSYEQYF. CDR3 DNA: TGCAGTGCTAGTAACAGACACGGTGGTTCCTACGAGCAGTACTTC.

There are a few counts of this clonotype. The chain links TRBV9 to TRBJ2-1; D is ambiguous. Germline V gene lookup returns CDR1 SGDLS and CDR2 YYNGEE. This CDR3 is 16 amino acids long. Trimming pared 4 bases from V and 2 bases from J, leaving 16 bases between. Written as DNA, the CDR3 is TGTGCCAGCAGCCCAGAGTGGGGTAAGCCCTACAATGAGCAGTTCTTC. This codes for CASSPEWGKPYNEQFF.

This clonotype was seen at least ten times. The chain links TRBV28 to TRBJ2-1, with a possible D match to TRBD1 (6 bases). Trimming pared 10 bases from V and 0 bases from J, leaving 19 bases between. This CDR3 contains 16 residues. Per germline, CDR1 MDHEN and CDR2 SYDVKM. CDR3 DNA sequence: TGTGCCACTAGTATAAGAGGGGGTGGCTCCTACAATGAGCAGTTCTTC. Amino acids: CATSIRGGGSYNEQFF.

This clonotype was picked up many times. The gene calls are TRBV28 and TRBJ1-3; D uncertain. The CDR3 has 15 amino acids. Trimming stripped 6 bases from V and 0 bases from J, with 12 bases between. CDR1 and CDR2 from the germline V gene are MDHEN and SYDVKM. This CDR3 reads CASRSNLLSGNTIYF. For the CDR3, the DNA is TGTGCCAGCAGATCCAATTTACTCTCTGGAAACACCATATATTTT.